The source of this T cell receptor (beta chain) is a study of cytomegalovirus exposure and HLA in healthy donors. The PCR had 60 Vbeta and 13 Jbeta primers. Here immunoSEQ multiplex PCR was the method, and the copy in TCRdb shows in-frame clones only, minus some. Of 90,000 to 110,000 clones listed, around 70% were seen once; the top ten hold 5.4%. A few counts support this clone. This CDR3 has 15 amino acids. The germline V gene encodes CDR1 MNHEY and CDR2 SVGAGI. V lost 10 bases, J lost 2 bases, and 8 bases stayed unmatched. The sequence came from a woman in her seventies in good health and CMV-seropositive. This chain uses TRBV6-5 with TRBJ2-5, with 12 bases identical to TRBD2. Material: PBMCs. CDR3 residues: CATSSGGAGQETQYF. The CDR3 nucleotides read TGTGCCACCTCTAGCGGGGGGGCGGGGCAAGAGACCCAGTACTTC.